One and the same sample provided the 19 T cell receptor beta chains below, sequenced in a study of Graves' ophthalmopathy and Graves' hyperthyroidism. RNA transcripts yielded amplified TCR beta CDR3 regions. Amplification began with first-round RT-PCR using HTBI primers, then second-round multiplex PCR was performed. TCRdb re-called the multiplex PCR reads through MiXCR, storing one row per CDR3 protein. The sample holds hundreds of thousands of distinct CDR3 sequences, under 25% seen once. Specimen: peripheral blood. Receptor source: a woman aged 18-35 years with stable Graves' hyperthyroidism.

This clonotype showed up many times. The rearrangement joins TRBV7-2 to TRBJ1-2; D is unresolved. The length of the CDR3 is 15 residues. With 5 bases removed from V and 5 bases from J, the gap between germline ends came to 18 bases. Looked up from germline, CDR1 is SGHTA and CDR2 is FQGNSA. CDR3 coding DNA: TGTGCCAGCAGCCCGTCGTCCGACGCTGTGTATGGCTACACCTTC. Its translation: CASSPSSDAVYGYTF.

The genes are TRBV28 and TRBJ2-4, with D possibly being TRBD1 or TRBD2 (5 bases each). CDR3 length equals 13 residues. Trimming cost V 2 bases and J 9 bases, with 11 bases left between them. Germline V gives CDR1 MDHEN, CDR2 SYDVKM. This CDR3 is CASSLDAGSIQYF. The CDR3 DNA sequence: TGTGCCAGCAGTTTAGATGCAGGGAGCATTCAGTACTTC.

This rearrangement joins TRBV6-2 or TRBV6-3 to TRBJ2-7; D assignment may be TRBD1 or TRBD2 (5 bases each). The germline V and J ends were trimmed by 5 bases and 12 bases, with 17 bases remaining between them. Per germline, CDR1 MNHEY and CDR2 SVGEGT. The CDR3 sequence is 12 residues long. CDR3 DNA: TGTGCCAGCAGTCCCCGGGACCTTCGGCCGTACTTC. This codes for CASSPRDLRPYF.

At least ten counts were recorded for this clonotype. The chain combines TRBV24-1 with TRBJ2-5; D remains unclear. This CDR3 contains 15 residues. V dropped 5 bases and J dropped 4 bases, with 16 bases sitting between them. Germline CDR1 KGHDR, CDR2 SFDVKD. The chain's CDR3 is CATSGEKGFTETQYF. CDR3 DNA: TGTGCCACCAGTGGCGAGAAAGGGTTTACAGAGACCCAGTACTTC.

There are many counts of this clonotype. This CDR3 fails to terminate in the conserved phenylalanine or tryptophan, so it likely reflects a read error. The chain combines TRBV10-3 with TRBJ1-2; D uncertain. The germline CDR1 and CDR2 sequences are ENHRY and SYGVKD. Between the trimmed V and J ends, which lost 3 bases and 10 bases, there was a span of 15 bases. This CDR3 comprises 13 residues. CDR3 sequence reads: CAISELGNGLYTL. CDR3 DNA: TGTGCCATCAGTGAACTAGGGAACGGTCTCTACACCCTC.

The chain carries TRBV4-1 and TRBJ1-2; no clear D. Germline V gene sequence: CDR1 MGHRA, CDR2 YSYEKL. The CDR3 spans 15 residues. V was cut by 0 bases and J by 8 bases, with 16 bases left in between. The CDR3 DNA is TGCGCCAGCAGCCAAGACCAGGCCGGGAGGGAAGGCTACACCTTC. Translated, it gives CASSQDQAGREGYTF.

This clonotype was seen ten or more times. The genes are TRBV6-5 and TRBJ1-2, with D perhaps matching TRBD1 (5 bases). The ends were cut back, 6 bases at V and 2 bases at J, with 10 bases in the middle. The CDR3 contains 13 residues. The germline V gene encodes CDR1 MNHEY and CDR2 SVGAGI. This CDR3 reads CASRPQGNYGYTF. The CDR3 DNA sequence: TGTGCCAGCAGACCCCAGGGAAACTATGGCTACACCTTC.

The chain combines TRBV4-1 with TRBJ1-1; TRBD1 agrees at 11 bases. V gave up 3 bases and J gave up 5 bases; unmatched junction bases: 11. The germline gives CDR1 MGHRA, CDR2 YSYEKL. The CDR3 extends over 17 amino acids. The CDR3 nucleotides are TGCGCCAGCAGCCATCACCCGGGACAGGGGGTGGGGACTGAAGCTTTCTTT. Translated, it gives CASSHHPGQGVGTEAFF.

In its sample, this clonotype was seen many times. This sequence joins TRBV5-1 and TRBJ1-2; D possibly corresponds to TRBD1 (5 bases). CDR3 length: 14 residues. Trimming removed 5 bases from V and 8 bases from J, with 19 bases in between. Germline V gives CDR1 SGHRS, CDR2 YFSETQ. CDR3 sequence: CASRSNSGRGGYTF. DNA of the CDR3: TGCGCCAGCAGATCGAATTCAGGGAGGGGCGGCTACACCTTC.

This clonotype was seen a few times. The gene calls are TRBV18 and TRBJ1-2, with TRBD1 matching over 8 bases. CDR1 and CDR2 (germline): KGHSH, LQKENI. The V segment lost 3 bases and the J segment 3 bases; nucleotides outside the gene matches: 9. The CDR3 is 16 residues long. The chain's CDR3 is CASSPYMTGADYGYTF. The CDR3 coding sequence is TGTGCCAGCTCACCCTACATGACAGGGGCAGACTATGGCTACACCTTC.

The V and J genes are TRBV12-3 or TRBV12-4 and TRBJ2-5; a possible D gene is TRBD2 (6 bases). This CDR3 is built from 13 residues. The V end lost 2 bases, the J end lost 8 bases, and 12 bases lay between the germline ends. The DNA for the CDR3 is TGTGCCAGCAGTTTACTCCAGGAGGGAACCCAGTACTTC. This translates into CASSLLQEGTQYF.

V gene TRBV28 combines with J gene TRBJ2-4; D uncertain. The CDR3 covers 13 residues. Looked up from germline, CDR1 is MDHEN and CDR2 is SYDVKM. V lost 5 bases to trimming and J lost 3 bases, with 8 bases between them. The chain's CDR3 is CASSGDVKNIQYF. In nucleotides, the CDR3 is TGTGCCAGCAGTGGTGACGTCAAAAACATTCAGTACTTC.

J is TRBJ2-2 and V is TRBV18; 7 positions agree with TRBD1. V was clipped by 5 bases and J by 0 bases; unmatched bases: 3. The CDR3 has 15 residues. Germline V gene lookup returns CDR1 KGHSH and CDR2 LQKENI. In DNA, the CDR3 is TGTGCCAGCTCATCACAGGGGACGAACACCGGGGAGCTGTTTTTT. It codes for CASSSQGTNTGELFF.

This clonotype was found many times. CDR3: CASSYKTGYMNTEAFF. The CDR3 DNA is TGTGCCAGCAGCTACAAGACAGGGTACATGAACACTGAAGCTTTCTTT. This chain links TRBV28 with TRBJ1-1; 7 bases line up with TRBD1. J gave up 0 bases and V 6 bases, and 10 bases lay outside the gene matches. This CDR3 has 16 residues. CDR1 MDHEN and CDR2 SYDVKM come from the germline V gene.

This clonotype was counted ten times or more. This chain connects TRBV4-1 to TRBJ2-4, with D uncertain. The CDR3 sequence is 15 residues long. CDR1 MGHRA and CDR2 YSYEKL come from the germline V gene. DNA for the CDR3: TGCGCTTCTAGACCAGTAGGGTTAGCCAAAAACATTCAGTACTTC. It encodes CASRPVGLAKNIQYF.

This clonotype was recorded a few times. V and J are TRBV4-2 and TRBJ2-2, with D unresolved. CDR1 is LGHNA, CDR2 YNFKEQ, per germline. CDR3 length: 15 amino acids. The V gene lost 4 bases and the J gene lost 0 bases, with 9 bases spanning the gap. CDR3 residues: CASSPAHANTGELFF. The CDR3 coding sequence is TGTGCCAGCAGCCCGGCCCACGCGAACACCGGGGAGCTGTTTTTT.

Ten or more counts support this clonotype. The rearrangement joins TRBV19 to TRBJ2-7, with D maybe TRBD1 (6 bases). V lost 6 bases to trimming and J lost 0 bases, with 12 bases between them. The germline CDR1 and CDR2 sequences are LNHDA and SQIVND (reference sequence). The CDR3 length is 14 residues. CDR3 in DNA: TGTGCCAGTAGCACATCCAGGGGCTCCTACGAGCAGTACTTC. This translates into CASSTSRGSYEQYF.

V and J are TRBV29-1 and TRBJ2-5; D gene ambiguous. V dropped 7 bases and J dropped 2 bases, with 5 bases sitting between them. CDR1 and CDR2 (germline): SQVTM, ANQGSEA. The CDR3 loop spans 10 amino acids. Written as DNA, the CDR3 is TGCAGCGGGGCACAAGAGACCCAGTACTTC. Its protein product is CSGAQETQYF.

This clonotype was counted many times. J is TRBJ1-5 and V is TRBV7-8, with D unclear. Germline V gene lookup returns CDR1 SGHVS and CDR2 FQNEAQ. Trimming took off 2 bases at V and 9 bases at J, with 14 bases between the two ends. The CDR3 extends over 14 amino acids. The CDR3 protein is CASSLSTGTRPQHF. CDR3 DNA: TGTGCCAGCAGCTTAAGTACGGGAACTAGGCCCCAGCATTTT.